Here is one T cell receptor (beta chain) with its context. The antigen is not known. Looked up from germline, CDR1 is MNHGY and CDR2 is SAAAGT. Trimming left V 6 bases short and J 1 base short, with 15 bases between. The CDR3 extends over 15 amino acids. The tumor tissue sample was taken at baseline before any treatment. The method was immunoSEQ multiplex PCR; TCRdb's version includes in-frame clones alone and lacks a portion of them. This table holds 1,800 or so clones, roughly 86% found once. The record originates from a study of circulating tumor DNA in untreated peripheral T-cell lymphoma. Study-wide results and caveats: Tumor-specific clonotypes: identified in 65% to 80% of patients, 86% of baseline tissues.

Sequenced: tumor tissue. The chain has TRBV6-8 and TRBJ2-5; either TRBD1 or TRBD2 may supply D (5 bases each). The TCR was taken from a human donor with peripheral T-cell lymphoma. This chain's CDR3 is CASSSTGTSQETQYF. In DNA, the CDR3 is TGTGCCAGCAGCTCTACCGGGACCTCCCAAGAGACCCAGTACTTC.